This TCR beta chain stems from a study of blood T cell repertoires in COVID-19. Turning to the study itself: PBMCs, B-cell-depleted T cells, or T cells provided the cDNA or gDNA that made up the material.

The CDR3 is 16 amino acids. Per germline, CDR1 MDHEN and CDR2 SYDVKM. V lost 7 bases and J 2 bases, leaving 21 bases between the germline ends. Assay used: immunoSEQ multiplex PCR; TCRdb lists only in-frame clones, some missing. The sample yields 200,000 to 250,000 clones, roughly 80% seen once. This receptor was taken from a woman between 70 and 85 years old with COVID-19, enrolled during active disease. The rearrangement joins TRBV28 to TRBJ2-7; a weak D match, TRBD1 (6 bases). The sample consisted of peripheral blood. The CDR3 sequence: CASKPPTGTKPYEQYF. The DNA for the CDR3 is TGTGCCAGCAAACCTCCTACCGGGACAAAGCCCTACGAGCAGTACTTC. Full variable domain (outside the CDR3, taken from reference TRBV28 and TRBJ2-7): DVKVTQSSRYLVKRTGEKVFLECVQDMDHENMFWYRQDPGLGLRLIYFSYDVKMKEKGDIPEGYSVSREKKERFSLILESASTNQTSMYLCASKPPTGTKPYEQYFGPGTRLTVT.